These 10 T cell receptor beta chains were sequenced from one sample in a study of T cells after somatic rescue of genetic block. Data came from immunoSEQ multiplex PCR; TCRdb stores just in-frame clones and leaves some out. Of approximately 10,000 clones in the sample, around two thirds were seen once. The sequencing input was peripheral blood mononuclear cells (PBMCs). The receptors were sampled from a boy between 10 and 17 years old.

This clone is labeled medium-sized. This sequence joins TRBV9 and TRBJ2-5; D might be TRBD2 (7 bases). Trimming stripped 4 bases from V and 2 bases from J, with 15 bases between. The CDR3 spans 15 residues. Germline loops: CDR1 SGDLS, CDR2 YYNGEE. The CDR3 DNA reads as TGTGCCAGCAGCATCAGCGGGACAACTCAAGAGACCCAGTACTTC. This gives the protein CASSISGTTQETQYF.

J is TRBJ2-7 and V is TRBV5-1; 7 nucleotides match TRBD1. Germline V gene lookup returns CDR1 SGHRS and CDR2 YFSETQ. V trimming: 3 bases; J trimming: 0 bases; junction bases outside the gene matches: 6. The CDR3 sequence is 15 residues long. As DNA, the CDR3 is TGCGCCAGCAGCTGGACCGGACAGGACTCCTACGAGCAGTACTTC. Translated, it gives CASSWTGQDSYEQYF.

V and J are TRBV19 and TRBJ2-2; the D call may be TRBD1 or TRBD2 (6 bases each). The CDR3 has 16 residues. Trimming removed 1 base from V and 4 bases from J, with 13 bases in between. Germline V gene data show CDR1 as LNHDA and CDR2 as SQIVND (reference sequence). For the CDR3, the DNA is TGTGCCAGTAGTATAGTAGGGGGAGCGGGCACCGGGGAGCTGTTTTTT. Its translation is CASSIVGGAGTGELFF.

The CDR3 region is CASSPTNEKLFF. For the CDR3, the DNA is TGTGCCAGCTCACCAACTAATGAAAAACTGTTTTTT. The V gene is TRBV18, the J gene TRBJ1-4; D not resolved. The V gene lost 2 bases and the J gene lost 2 bases, with 0 bases spanning the gap. The CDR3 totals 12 residues. Looked up from germline, CDR1 is KGHSH and CDR2 is LQKENI.

The chain combines TRBV19 with TRBJ2-3; 9 bases map to TRBD2. V lost 7 bases and J lost 3; bases outside the gene matches: 8. CDR3 length: 15 residues. Germline-derived CDR1 and CDR2 are LNHDA and SQIVND (reference sequence). The CDR3 region has the DNA TGTGCCAGTAATCTAGCGGGATGGAGGACAGATACGCAGTATTTT. Translated, it gives CASNLAGWRTDTQYF.

This chain connects TRBV28 to TRBJ2-1; the match to TRBD2 covers 11 bases. The CDR3 is 16 amino acids. Germline CDR1 MDHEN, CDR2 SYDVKM. Unmatched junction bases numbered 5, after V lost 5 bases and J lost 2 bases. CDR3: CASSELAGAAYNEQFF. The CDR3 DNA reads TGTGCCAGCAGTGAACTAGCGGGGGCCGCCTACAATGAGCAGTTCTTC.

CDR3 DNA sequence: TGTGCCAGCATTGAGATACCGAACACTGAAGCTTTCTTT. This encodes CASIEIPNTEAFF. The chain couples TRBV6-6 to TRBJ1-1; no clear D. The CDR3 contains 13 residues. Germline V CDR1 and CDR2: MNHNY, SVGAGI (reference sequence). Trimming shortened V by 7 bases and J by 1 base, and 10 bases separated the two germline ends.

The V call is TRBV10-3, the J call TRBJ2-1; possibly TRBD1 or TRBD2 for D (6 bases each). The CDR3 runs 16 residues. V lost 2 bases to trimming and J lost 6 bases, with 17 bases between them. Germline CDR1 reads ENHRY; CDR2 reads SYGVKD. This chain's CDR3 is CAISELGAGLGNEQFF. CDR3 DNA sequence: TGTGCCATCAGTGAGCTGGGGGCGGGGTTAGGCAATGAGCAGTTCTTC.

The rearrangement links TRBV6-5 to TRBJ1-1; D remains unclear. V was shortened by 6 bases and J by 3 bases, with 14 bases between the two germline ends. The CDR3 loop spans 14 amino acids. Looked up from germline, CDR1 is MNHEY and CDR2 is SVGAGI. CDR3: CASSRAASYTEAFF. The CDR3 DNA is TGTGCCAGCAGCCGGGCAGCCTCTTACACTGAAGCTTTCTTT.

This clone was found a few times. The chain couples TRBV30 to TRBJ1-2, with unresolved D. Germline CDR1 GTSNPN, CDR2 SVGIG (reference sequence). V lost 0 bases to trimming and J lost 1 base, with 3 bases between them. This CDR3 has 12 amino acids. As DNA, the CDR3 is TGTGCCTGGAGTGTGATTAACTATGGCTACACCTTC. This codes for CAWSVINYGYTF.